The next 7 T cell receptor beta chains were all read from a single sample in a study of memory CD4+ T cells and cytomegalovirus serostatus. Sequencing used immunoSEQ multiplex PCR; TCRdb keeps in-frame clones, though not all of them. The sample includes tens of thousands of clones, roughly 80% of them seen just once. Single viable CD3+CD4+CD8-CD45RO+ cells were sorted as the memory CD4+ T cells. Sequenced input: memory CD4+ T cells from blood. These receptor sequences come from an adult in good health and CMV-seronegative.

The chain employs TRBV27 and TRBJ1-3, with D possibly matching TRBD1 (5 bases). This CDR3 is built from 16 residues. Germline CDR1 is MNHEY and CDR2 is SMNVEV (reference sequence). V dropped 6 bases and J dropped 0 bases, with 15 bases sitting between them. The DNA for the CDR3 is TGTGCCAGCAGAACGACAGACCCGCTCTCTGGAAACACCATATATTTT. Translating it yields CASRTTDPLSGNTIYF.

The chain combines TRBV7-2 with TRBJ1-4; TRBD1 matches at 8 bases. The CDR3 contains 15 residues. V was pared by 4 bases and J by 8 bases, with 9 bases of the junction left unmatched. Germline CDR1 is SGHTA and CDR2 is FQGNSA. This CDR3 reads CASSSSGTGTEKLFF. For the CDR3, the DNA is TGTGCCAGCAGCTCATCCGGGACAGGTACCGAAAAACTGTTTTTT.

The chain carries TRBV15 and TRBJ2-6, with TRBD1 matching 8 bases. Germline V gene sequence: CDR1 LNHNV, CDR2 YYDKDF (reference sequence). The CDR3 has 16 amino acids. Germline trimming cut 6 bases from V and 2 bases from J; bases unmatched to any gene: 6. CDR3 region: CATRTDRGPGANVLTF. CDR3 DNA: TGTGCCACCAGAACAGACAGGGGCCCTGGGGCCAACGTCCTGACTTTC.

J is TRBJ2-3 and V is TRBV29-1; 9 nucleotides line up with TRBD1. V was clipped by 8 bases and J by 9 bases; unmatched bases: 9. CDR3 length: 12 amino acids. Germline-derived CDR1 and CDR2 are SQVTM and ANQGSEA. CDR3: CSLGQGGLTQYF. In DNA form, the CDR3 reads TGCAGCTTGGGACAGGGAGGTTTAACGCAGTATTTT.

The V gene is TRBV7-2, the J gene TRBJ2-2; TRBD2 agrees at 14 bases. The CDR3 has 16 amino acids. After removal of 4 bases from V and 9 bases from J, the junction contained 7 bases not matched to a gene. The germline V gene encodes CDR1 SGHTA and CDR2 FQGNSA. The DNA for the CDR3 is TGTGCCAGCAGCTCCAGGACTAGCGGGGGGAGCTGGGAGCTGTTTTTT. Protein: CASSSRTSGGSWELFF.

The V and J genes are TRBV5-1 and TRBJ2-3; TRBD1 or TRBD2 may be the D gene (5 bases each). Per germline, CDR1 SGHRS and CDR2 YFSETQ. V was cut by 0 bases and J by 3 bases, with 14 bases left in between. CDR3 size: 16 residues. The chain's CDR3 is CASSLGDGAGTDTQYF. The DNA of the CDR3 is TGCGCCAGCAGCTTGGGTGACGGGGCTGGAACAGATACGCAGTATTTT.

This chain uses TRBV30 with TRBJ2-7, with 9 bases identical to TRBD1. Per germline, CDR1 GTSNPN and CDR2 SVGIG (reference sequence). The junction had 9 bases not matched to a gene; V was cut back by 1 base and J by 2 bases. The CDR3 sequence is 16 residues long. CDR3 sequence (DNA): TGTGCCTGGAGTGCCGGGACAGGGAGAATCGCCTACGAGCAGTACTTC. The encoded protein is CAWSAGTGRIAYEQYF.